A single sample gave rise to the 14 T cell receptor beta chains below, sequenced in a study of regulatory T cells in long-lasting Graves disease. Researchers made TCR beta libraries by using iRepertoire HTBI primers and running Arm-PCR on CDR3 regions. TCRdb itself ran the multiplex PCR reads through MiXCR, one entry per CDR3 protein. This sample has about 440,000 distinct CDR3 sequences, with about a sixth found just once. Noted time point: newly diagnosed GD, antithyroid drugs for less than 3 months. RNA isolated from PBMCs was used to make the TCR library. The same specimen was also included in a second study, on T cells in Graves' hyperthyroidism and ophthalmopathy.

The sequencing here drew on peripheral blood mononuclear cells (PBMCs), taken at new diagnosis, from a patient treated with antithyroid drugs. The source is a woman aged 30 to 39 with Graves disease.

This clonotype came up many times. V is TRBV28 and J is TRBJ2-3; D perhaps matches TRBD2 (5 bases). From germline, CDR1 is MDHEN and CDR2 SYDVKM. Trimming left V 8 bases short and J 2 bases short, with 14 bases between. This CDR3 is built from 14 residues. This chain's CDR3 is CASARTPDTDTQYF. The CDR3 DNA sequence: TGTGCCAGCGCAAGGACTCCAGACACAGATACGCAGTATTTT. The full variable domain, rest sourced from reference TRBV28 and TRBJ2-3, is DVKVTQSSRYLVKRTGEKVFLECVQDMDHENMFWYRQDPGLGLRLIYFSYDVKMKEKGDIPEGYSVSREKKERFSLILESASTNQTSMYLCASARTPDTDTQYFGPGTRLTVL.

This clonotype has ten or more counts. The chain couples TRBV29-1 to TRBJ2-1, with 11 bases aligning to TRBD2. Germline CDR1 reads SQVTM; CDR2 reads ANQGSEA. V shed 5 bases and J 5 bases; nucleotides not matched to a gene: 8. The length of the CDR3 is 15 residues. DNA of the CDR3: TGCAGCGTTCCTATAGGACTAGCGGGTAACAATGAGCAGTTCTTC. Encoded protein: CSVPIGLAGNNEQFF.

The table lists this clonotype with many counts. The rearrangement uses TRBV20-1 and TRBJ2-5, with 9 bases aligning to TRBD2. Trimming removed 4 bases from V and 5 bases from J; junction bases left unmatched: 5. This CDR3 has 13 residues. In germline, CDR1 is DFQATT, CDR2 SNEGSKA (reference sequence). The CDR3 nucleotides are TGCAGTGCTACGGATCTAGCGGGGGAGACCCAGTACTTC. It encodes CSATDLAGETQYF.

This clonotype was observed a handful of times. The rearrangement joins TRBV30 to TRBJ1-1, with 10 bases matching TRBD1. J lost 4 bases, V lost 1 base, and 12 bases had no gene match. Germline values: CDR1 GTSNPN, CDR2 SVGIG (reference sequence). The CDR3 loop spans 17 amino acids. The CDR3: CAWSAAFTDRGPTEAFF. The CDR3 bases are TGTGCCTGGAGTGCAGCCTTCACAGACAGGGGGCCCACTGAAGCTTTCTTT.

This clonotype was observed many times. CDR3 in amino acids: CASRWIADAYNEQFF. CDR3 nucleotides: TGTGCCAGCAGGTGGATAGCGGATGCCTACAATGAGCAGTTCTTC. J is TRBJ2-1 and V is TRBV6-1; a possible D gene is TRBD2 (6 bases). The length of the CDR3 is 15 residues. Germline CDR1 reads MNHNS; CDR2 reads SASEGT. V was clipped by 6 bases and J by 2 bases, with 14 bases between them.

This clonotype has a handful of counts. J is TRBJ1-2 and V is TRBV2; D unclear. CDR1 and CDR2 (germline): SNHLY, FYNNEI. V lost 6 bases to trimming and J lost 10 bases, with 18 bases between them. The CDR3 loop spans 13 amino acids. This chain's CDR3 is CASRVAPGSDYTF. The CDR3 nucleotides read TGTGCCAGCAGAGTGGCGCCCGGAAGTGACTACACCTTC.

V and J are TRBV6-2 or TRBV6-3 and TRBJ2-4, with 7 bases fitting TRBD1. V shed 5 bases, J shed 0 bases, and the junction held 4 bases outside the gene matches. Germline-derived CDR1 and CDR2 are MNHEY and SVGEGT. This CDR3 is built from 15 residues. CDR3 nucleotide sequence: TGTGCCAGCAGTGTGGGACAGATAGCCAAAAACATTCAGTACTTC. Its translation: CASSVGQIAKNIQYF.

This clonotype was counted a few times. V gene TRBV5-5 combines with J gene TRBJ2-2; TRBD2 matches at 10 bases. Germline loops: CDR1 SGHKS, CDR2 YYEKEE (reference sequence). V shed 6 bases, J shed 10 bases, and the junction held 12 bases outside the gene matches. CDR3 length: 15 amino acids. CDR3 coding DNA: TGTGCCAGCACGGGGGAAGCGGGAGGGCCTGAGGAGCTGTTTTTT. Residues: CASTGEAGGPEELFF.

The V gene is TRBV20-1, the J gene TRBJ2-7, with D maybe TRBD2 (7 bases). The CDR3 has 19 amino acids. V lost 0 bases and J lost 0, with 24 bases in between. Germline V gene sequence: CDR1 DFQATT, CDR2 SNEGSKA (reference sequence). The CDR3 loop is CSARDPGRRRGGRSYEQYF. The CDR3 region has the DNA TGCAGTGCTAGAGATCCTGGTCGCAGAAGGGGGGGTCGCTCCTACGAGCAGTACTTC.

This clonotype was observed at least ten times. The chain employs TRBV28 and TRBJ1-1; tentative D call: TRBD1 (5 bases). Trimming stripped 4 bases from V and 11 bases from J, with 20 bases between. This CDR3 contains 14 residues. The germline V gene encodes CDR1 MDHEN and CDR2 SYDVKM. The chain's CDR3 is CASSSPGWQGSAFF. The CDR3 DNA follows: TGTGCCAGCAGTTCCCCCGGCTGGCAGGGTAGCGCTTTCTTT.

With regard to this clonotype: Given a much more abundant clone one base away, this may be a read error. This chain joins TRBV20-1 and TRBJ2-2; weak D call: TRBD2 (5 bases). The CDR3 has 14 amino acids. The germline CDR1 and CDR2 sequences are DFQATT and SNEGSKA (reference sequence). Trimming removed 8 bases at V and 2 bases at J, with 15 bases between. The CDR3 DNA is TGCAGTACTATTGTAGGAGGAAACACCGGGGAGCTGTTTTTT. Translating gives CSTIVGGNTGELFF.

This clonotype has at least ten counts. The chain recombines TRBV18 with TRBJ1-5; D might be TRBD1 (5 bases). V lost 5 bases, J lost 0 bases, and 11 bases lay in between. CDR3 length equals 15 residues. Germline V gene data show CDR1 as KGHSH and CDR2 as LQKENI. In DNA form, the CDR3 reads TGTGCCAGCTCAACGACAGATTATAGCAATCAGCCCCAGCATTTT. Its protein product is CASSTTDYSNQPQHF.

The chain carries TRBV7-6 and TRBJ2-1; weak D call: TRBD2 (5 bases). V was clipped by 2 bases and J by 5 bases, with 28 bases between them. CDR1 and CDR2 (germline): SGHVS, FNYEAQ. The CDR3 spans 20 residues. The chain's CDR3 is CASSLTLLTLSEAIHNEQFF. Here the CDR3 DNA reads TGTGCCAGCAGCTTAACCCTGTTAACGTTATCGGAGGCCATCCACAATGAGCAGTTCTTC.

This clonotype was picked up a small number of times. The V gene is TRBV27, the J gene TRBJ2-7; a possible D gene is TRBD1 (6 bases). Per the germline V gene, CDR1 is MNHEY and CDR2 is SMNVEV (reference sequence). The CDR3 length is 14 residues. The V gene lost 6 bases and the J gene lost 0 bases, with 12 bases spanning the gap. In DNA, the CDR3 is TGTGCCAGCAGCCTTAGCAGGGGCTCCTACGAGCAGTACTTC. Its translation is CASSLSRGSYEQYF.